The present entry profiles one TCR beta chain with its context. TCR beta sequences were obtained from blood CD8+ and CD4+ T cells. Healthy donors constituted the control group, matched for age and sex. Negative isolation yielded CD4+ and CD8+ T cells, and FACS enriched TEMRA cells. The length of the CDR3 is 14 residues. Germline lookup yields CDR1 KGHSH and CDR2 LQKENI. V was trimmed by 0 bases and J by 3 bases, leaving 8 bases between them. The source of the sample is a study of CD8 T cells in Susac syndrome. Random hexamers served to reverse transcribe roughly 0.5 to 1 ug RNA. By means of immunoSEQ multiplex PCR, TCR beta CDR3 spanning 54 Vbeta and 13 Jbeta underwent amplification. TCRdb re-called the immunoSEQ multiplex PCR reads with MiXCR, one entry per CDR3 protein. The sample comprises 130,000 to 150,000 distinct CDR3 sequences, approximately 94% of which are singletons, and 0.07% to 0.1% rests with the top ten.

Sequencing was done on a sample of CD4+ T cells from PBMCs. This receptor was taken from a human donor in good health. J is TRBJ2-5 and V is TRBV18; D may be TRBD1 (5 bases). This CDR3 is CASSPPGREETQYF. The CDR3 coding sequence is TGTGCCAGCTCACCACCGGGCAGGGAAGAGACCCAGTACTTC.